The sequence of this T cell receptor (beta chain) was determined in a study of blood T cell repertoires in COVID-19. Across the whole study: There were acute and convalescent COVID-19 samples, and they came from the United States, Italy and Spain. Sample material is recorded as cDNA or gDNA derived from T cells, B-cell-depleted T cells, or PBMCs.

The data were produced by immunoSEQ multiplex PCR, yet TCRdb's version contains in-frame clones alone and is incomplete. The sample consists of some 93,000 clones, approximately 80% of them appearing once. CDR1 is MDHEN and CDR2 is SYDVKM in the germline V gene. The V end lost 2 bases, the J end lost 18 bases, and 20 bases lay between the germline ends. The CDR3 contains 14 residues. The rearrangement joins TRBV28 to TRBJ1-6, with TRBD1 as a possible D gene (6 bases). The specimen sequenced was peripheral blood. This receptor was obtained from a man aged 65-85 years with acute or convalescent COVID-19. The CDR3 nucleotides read TGTGCCAGCAGTTTAGCCCAGACACAGGGCCATAGCCACTTT. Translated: CASSLAQTQGHSHF.